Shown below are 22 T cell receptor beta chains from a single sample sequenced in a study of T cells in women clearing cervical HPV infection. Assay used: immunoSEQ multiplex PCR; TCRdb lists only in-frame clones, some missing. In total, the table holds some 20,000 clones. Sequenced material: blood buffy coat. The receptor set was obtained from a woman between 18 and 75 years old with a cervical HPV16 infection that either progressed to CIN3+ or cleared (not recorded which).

The CDR3 is CASSIGLAGDETQYF. CDR3 DNA, as far as it was read: TGTGCCAGCAGCATCGGTTTAGCGGGAGACGAGACC. The V and J genes are TRBV11-3 and TRBJ2-5; 9 bases agree with TRBD2. The read ends 3 residues before the CDR3 terminus; that terminus is restored from the germline J gene. CDR1 SGHNT and CDR2 YENEEA come from the germline V gene. Trimming took 5 bases from V and 5 from J; bases not matched to a gene: 9. The CDR3 length is 15 residues.

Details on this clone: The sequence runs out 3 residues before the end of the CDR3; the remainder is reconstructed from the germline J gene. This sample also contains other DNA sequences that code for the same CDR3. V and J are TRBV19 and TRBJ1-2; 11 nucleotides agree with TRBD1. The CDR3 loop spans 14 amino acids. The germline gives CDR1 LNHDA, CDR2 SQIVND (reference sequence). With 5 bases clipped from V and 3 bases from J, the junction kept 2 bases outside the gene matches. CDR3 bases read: TGTGCCAGTAGTCGGGACAGGGGGGACTATGGC. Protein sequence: CASSRDRGDYG. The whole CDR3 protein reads CASSRDRGDYGYTF. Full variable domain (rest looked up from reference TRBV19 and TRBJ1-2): DGGITQSPKYLFRKEGQNVTLSCEQNLNHDAMYWYRQDPGQGLRLIYYSQIVNDFQKGDIAEGYSVSREKKESFPLTVTSAQKNPTAFYLCASSRDRGDYGYTFGSGTRLTVV.

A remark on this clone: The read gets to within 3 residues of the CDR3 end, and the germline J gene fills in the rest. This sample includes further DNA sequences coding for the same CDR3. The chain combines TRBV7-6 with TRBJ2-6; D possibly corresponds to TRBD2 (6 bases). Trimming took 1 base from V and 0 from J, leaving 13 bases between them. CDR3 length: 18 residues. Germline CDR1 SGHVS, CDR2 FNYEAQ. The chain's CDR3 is CASSLVAEGSSGANVLTF. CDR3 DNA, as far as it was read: TGTGCCAGCAGCTTAGTAGCGGAGGGGTCCTCTGGGGCCAACGTC.

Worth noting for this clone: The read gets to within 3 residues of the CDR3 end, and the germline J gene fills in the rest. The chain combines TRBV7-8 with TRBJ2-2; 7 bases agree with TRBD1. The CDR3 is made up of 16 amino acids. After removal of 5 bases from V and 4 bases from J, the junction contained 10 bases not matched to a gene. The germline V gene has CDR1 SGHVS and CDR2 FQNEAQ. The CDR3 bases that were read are TGTGCCAGCAGCGTCTACTCCCGGGACAGCACCGGGGAG. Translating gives CASSVYSRDSTGE. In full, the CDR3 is CASSVYSRDSTGELFF. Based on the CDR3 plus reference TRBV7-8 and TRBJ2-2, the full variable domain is GAGVSQSPRYKVAKRGQDVALRCDPISGHVSLFWYQQALGQGPEFLTYFQNEAQLDKSGLPSDRFFAERPEGSVSTLKIQRTQQEDSAVYLCASSVYSRDSTGELFFGEGSRLTVL.

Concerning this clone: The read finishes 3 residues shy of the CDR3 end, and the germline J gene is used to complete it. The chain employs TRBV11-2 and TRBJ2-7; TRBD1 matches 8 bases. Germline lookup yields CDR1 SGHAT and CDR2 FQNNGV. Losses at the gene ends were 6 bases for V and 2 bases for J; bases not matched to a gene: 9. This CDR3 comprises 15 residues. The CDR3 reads CASRSPGTGTYEQYF. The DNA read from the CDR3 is TGTGCCAGCAGGTCCCCCGGGACAGGCACCTACGAG.

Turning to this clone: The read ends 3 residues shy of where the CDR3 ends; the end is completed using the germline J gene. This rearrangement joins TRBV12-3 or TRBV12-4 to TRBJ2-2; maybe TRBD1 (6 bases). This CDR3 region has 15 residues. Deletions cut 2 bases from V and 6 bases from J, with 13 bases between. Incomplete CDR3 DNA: TGTGCCAGCAGTTTAAGGCAGGGGTGGGCCGGGGAG. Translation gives CASSLRQGWAGE. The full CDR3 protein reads CASSLRQGWAGELFF.

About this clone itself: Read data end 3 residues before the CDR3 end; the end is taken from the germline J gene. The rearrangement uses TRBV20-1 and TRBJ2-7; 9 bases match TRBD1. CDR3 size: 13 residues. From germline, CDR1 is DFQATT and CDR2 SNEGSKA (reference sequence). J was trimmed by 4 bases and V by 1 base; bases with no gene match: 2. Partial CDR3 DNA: TGCAGTGCTAGAGGGGACAGGGAATACGAG. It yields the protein CSARGDREYE. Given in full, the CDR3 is CSARGDREYEQYF.

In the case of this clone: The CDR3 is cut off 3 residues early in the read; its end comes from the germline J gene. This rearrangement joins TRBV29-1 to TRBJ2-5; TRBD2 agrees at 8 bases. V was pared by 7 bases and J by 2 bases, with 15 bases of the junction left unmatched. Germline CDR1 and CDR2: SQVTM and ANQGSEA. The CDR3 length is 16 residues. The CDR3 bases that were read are TGCAGCGCGAACAATCGGGGGGGCCCGGGACAAGAGACC. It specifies CSANNRGGPGQET. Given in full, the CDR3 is CSANNRGGPGQETQYF.

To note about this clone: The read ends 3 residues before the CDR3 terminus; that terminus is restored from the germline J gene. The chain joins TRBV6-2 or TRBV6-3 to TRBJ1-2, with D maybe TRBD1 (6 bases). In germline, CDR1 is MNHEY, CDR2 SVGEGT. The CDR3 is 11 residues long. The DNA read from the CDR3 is TGTGCCAGCAGCTTAGGACAGGGC. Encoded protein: CASSLGQG. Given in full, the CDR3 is CASSLGQGYTF.

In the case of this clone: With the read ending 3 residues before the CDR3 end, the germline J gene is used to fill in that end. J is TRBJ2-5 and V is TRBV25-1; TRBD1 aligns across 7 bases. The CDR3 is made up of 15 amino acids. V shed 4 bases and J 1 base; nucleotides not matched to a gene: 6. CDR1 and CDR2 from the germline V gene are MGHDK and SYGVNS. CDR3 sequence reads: CASSGDRQGQETQYF. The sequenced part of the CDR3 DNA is TGTGCCAGCAGTGGTGATCGACAGGGCCAAGAGACC.

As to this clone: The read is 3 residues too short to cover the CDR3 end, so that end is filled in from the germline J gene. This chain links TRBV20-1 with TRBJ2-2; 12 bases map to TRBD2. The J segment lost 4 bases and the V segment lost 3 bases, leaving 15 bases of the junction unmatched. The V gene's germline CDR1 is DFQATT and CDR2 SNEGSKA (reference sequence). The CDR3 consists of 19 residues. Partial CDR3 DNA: TGCAGTGCTAGTTGGAGACTAGCGGGAGATCTCTGGGGCACCGGGGAG. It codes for CSASWRLAGDLWGTGE. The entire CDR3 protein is CSASWRLAGDLWGTGELFF.

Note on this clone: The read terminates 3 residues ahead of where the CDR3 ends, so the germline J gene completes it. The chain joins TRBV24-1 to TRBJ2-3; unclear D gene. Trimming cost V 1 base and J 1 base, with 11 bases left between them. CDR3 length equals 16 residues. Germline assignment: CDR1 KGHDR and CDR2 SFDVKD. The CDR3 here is CATSDLGQSGTDTQYF. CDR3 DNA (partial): TGTGCCACCAGTGATTTAGGGCAGTCCGGCACAGATACG.

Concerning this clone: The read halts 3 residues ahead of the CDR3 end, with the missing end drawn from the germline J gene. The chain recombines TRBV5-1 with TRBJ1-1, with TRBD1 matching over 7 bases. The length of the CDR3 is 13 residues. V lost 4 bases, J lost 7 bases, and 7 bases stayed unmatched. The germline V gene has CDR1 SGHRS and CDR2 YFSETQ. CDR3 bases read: TGCGCCAGCAGCCTGGGACAGCCCAATGAA. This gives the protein CASSLGQPNE. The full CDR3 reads CASSLGQPNEAFF.

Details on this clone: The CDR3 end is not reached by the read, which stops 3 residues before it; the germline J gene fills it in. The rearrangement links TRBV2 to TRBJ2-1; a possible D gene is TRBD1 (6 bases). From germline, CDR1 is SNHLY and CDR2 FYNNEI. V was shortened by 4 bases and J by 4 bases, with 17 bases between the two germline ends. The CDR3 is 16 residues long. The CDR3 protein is CASSGSRTGQYNEQFF. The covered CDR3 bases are TGTGCCAGCAGTGGTAGTAGGACTGGACAGTACAATGAG.

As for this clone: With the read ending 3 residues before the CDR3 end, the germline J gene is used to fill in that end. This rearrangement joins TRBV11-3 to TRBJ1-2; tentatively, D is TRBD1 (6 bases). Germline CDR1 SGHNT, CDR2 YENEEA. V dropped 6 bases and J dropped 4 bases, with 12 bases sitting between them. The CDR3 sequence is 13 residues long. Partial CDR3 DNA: TGTGCCAGCAGTTTTAGCAGGGGCTATGGC. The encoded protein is CASSFSRGYG. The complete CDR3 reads CASSFSRGYGYTF.

CDR3 loop: CASRRERGGLETQYF. The part of the CDR3 DNA that was read is TGTGCCAGCAGGAGGGAGCGGGGGGGCTTGGAGACC. The chain combines TRBV2 with TRBJ2-5; TRBD2 matches 10 bases. The observed sequence ends 3 residues before the CDR3 terminus, with the missing tail filled in from the germline J gene. CDR1 and CDR2 (germline): SNHLY, FYNNEI. The CDR3 is made up of 15 amino acids. V dropped 6 bases and J dropped 5; count of bases not matched to a gene: 9.

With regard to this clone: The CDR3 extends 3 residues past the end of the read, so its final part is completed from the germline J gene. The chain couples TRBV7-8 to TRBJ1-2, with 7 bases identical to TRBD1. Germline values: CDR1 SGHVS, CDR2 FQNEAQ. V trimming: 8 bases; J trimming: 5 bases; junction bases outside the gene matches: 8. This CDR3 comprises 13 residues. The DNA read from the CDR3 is TGTGCCAGCGGAACAGGGGTAGGATATGGC. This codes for CASGTGVGYG. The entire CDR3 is CASGTGVGYGYTF. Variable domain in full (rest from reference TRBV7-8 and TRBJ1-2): GAGVSQSPRYKVAKRGQDVALRCDPISGHVSLFWYQQALGQGPEFLTYFQNEAQLDKSGLPSDRFFAERPEGSVSTLKIQRTQQEDSAVYLCASGTGVGYGYTFGSGTRLTVV.

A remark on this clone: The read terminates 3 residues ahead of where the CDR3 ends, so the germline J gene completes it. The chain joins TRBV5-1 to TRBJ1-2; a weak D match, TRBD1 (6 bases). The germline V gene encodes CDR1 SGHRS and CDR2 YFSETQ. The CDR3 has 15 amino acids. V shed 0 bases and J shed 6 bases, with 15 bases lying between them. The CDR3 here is CASSLGPPGEDGYTF. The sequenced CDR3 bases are TGCGCCAGCAGCTTGGGACCCCCAGGGGAGGATGGC.

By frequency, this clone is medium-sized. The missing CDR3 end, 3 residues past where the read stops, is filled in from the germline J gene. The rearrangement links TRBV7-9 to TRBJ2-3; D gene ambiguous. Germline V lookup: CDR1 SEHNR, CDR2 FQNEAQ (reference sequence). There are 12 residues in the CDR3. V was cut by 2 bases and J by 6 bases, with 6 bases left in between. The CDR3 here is CASSLYSDTQYF. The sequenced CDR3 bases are TGTGCCAGCAGCTTATATTCCGATACG.

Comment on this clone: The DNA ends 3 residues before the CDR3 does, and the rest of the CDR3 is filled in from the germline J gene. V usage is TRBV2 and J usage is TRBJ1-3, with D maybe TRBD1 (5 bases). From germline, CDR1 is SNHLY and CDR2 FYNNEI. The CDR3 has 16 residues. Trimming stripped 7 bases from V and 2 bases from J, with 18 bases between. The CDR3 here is CASNLESRVTGNTIYF. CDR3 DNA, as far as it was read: TGTGCCAGCAACCTGGAGAGCAGGGTGACTGGAAACACC.

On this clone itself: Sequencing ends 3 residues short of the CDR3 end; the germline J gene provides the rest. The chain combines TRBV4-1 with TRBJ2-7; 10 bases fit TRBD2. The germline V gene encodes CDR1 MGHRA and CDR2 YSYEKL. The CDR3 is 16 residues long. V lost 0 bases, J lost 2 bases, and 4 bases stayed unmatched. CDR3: CASSQDSLAGAYEQYF. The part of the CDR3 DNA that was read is TGCGCCAGCAGCCAAGATTCCCTAGCGGGGGCCTACGAG.

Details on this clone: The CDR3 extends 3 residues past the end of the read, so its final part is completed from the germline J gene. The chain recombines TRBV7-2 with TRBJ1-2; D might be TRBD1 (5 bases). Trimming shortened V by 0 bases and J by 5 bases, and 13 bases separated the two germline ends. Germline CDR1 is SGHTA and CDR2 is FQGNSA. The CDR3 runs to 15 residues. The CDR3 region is CASSLARRQTYGYTF. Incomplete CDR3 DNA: TGTGCCAGCAGCTTAGCTCGGAGACAGACGTATGGC.